The 11 T cell receptor beta chains given below trace back to one sample, sequenced in a study of OX40 agonist ivuxolimab in advanced cancers. Here immunoSEQ multiplex PCR was the method, and the copy in TCRdb shows in-frame clones only, minus some. The profile shows about 69,000 clones, around 90% of them singletons. The starting material was CD4+ or CD8+ T cells sorted from blood, obtained in a trial of the OX40 agonist ivuxolimab. Source of these receptors: an adult with an advanced solid tumor such as melanoma, head and neck, liver or kidney cancer.

This clone was picked up one time. The chain joins TRBV4-2 to TRBJ2-3; 16 bases match TRBD2. CDR3 length equals 18 residues. Germline lookup yields CDR1 LGHNA and CDR2 YNFKEQ. After removal of 0 bases from V and 4 bases from J, the junction contained 4 bases not matched to a gene. CDR3 in amino acids: CASSQDRGLAGGADTQYF. The CDR3 DNA reads TGTGCCAGCAGCCAAGATAGGGGACTAGCGGGAGGGGCAGATACGCAGTATTTT.

This clone was seen a single time. The rearrangement links TRBV6-1 to TRBJ2-2, with D possibly TRBD1 on 5 matching bases. Germline-derived CDR1 and CDR2 are MNHNS and SASEGT. This CDR3 contains 15 residues. V lost 7 bases and J lost 0, with 12 bases in between. The CDR3 DNA is TGTGCCAGCACCAGGGATATCGCGAACACCGGGGAGCTGTTTTTT. Protein: CASTRDIANTGELFF.

The chain has TRBV6-1 and TRBJ1-2; 7 bases align to TRBD1. Germline V gene lookup returns CDR1 MNHNS and CDR2 SASEGT. The CDR3 totals 16 residues. Trimming cost V 1 base and J 4 bases; bases outside gene matches: 9. CDR3 residues: CASSEGGRTGTYGYTF. CDR3 in DNA: TGTGCCAGCAGTGAAGGCGGCAGGACAGGCACCTATGGCTACACCTTC.

The CDR3 protein is CASSPQGRQGFEQYF. CDR3 nucleotides: TGTGCCAGCTCACCGCAAGGTCGACAGGGGTTCGAGCAGTACTTC. The V and J genes are TRBV18 and TRBJ2-7, with 8 bases fitting TRBD1. The CDR3 contains 15 residues. The germline CDR1 and CDR2 sequences are KGHSH and LQKENI. V lost 3 bases and J lost 6; bases outside the gene matches: 10.

As DNA, the CDR3 is TGTGCCAGCAGCTTGGGGCTCTCTGGAAACACCATATATTTT. This codes for CASSLGLSGNTIYF. The V call is TRBV5-6, the J call TRBJ1-3, with D hard to call. Germline loops: CDR1 SGHDT, CDR2 YYEEEE. V was shortened by 0 bases and J by 0 bases, with 4 bases between the two germline ends. The CDR3 loop spans 14 amino acids.

The chain combines TRBV28 with TRBJ1-4, with 7 positions matching TRBD1. V lost 3 bases, J lost 0 bases, and 4 bases stayed unmatched. The CDR3 runs 16 residues. Germline-derived CDR1 and CDR2 are MDHEN and SYDVKM. The CDR3 coding sequence is TGTGCCAGCAGTTTGGGGGACAGATCAACTAATGAAAAACTGTTTTTT. This encodes CASSLGDRSTNEKLFF.

The chain joins TRBV19 to TRBJ1-3, with 9 bases matching TRBD1. The CDR3 contains 16 residues. Germline values: CDR1 LNHDA, CDR2 SQIVND (reference sequence). J lost 7 bases, V lost 5 bases, and 12 bases had no gene match. The CDR3 is CASSETGTGKINTIYF. CDR3 sequence (DNA): TGTGCCAGTAGTGAAACCGGGACAGGGAAGATCAACACCATATATTTT.

The chain couples TRBV7-3 to TRBJ2-1; TRBD1 agrees at 8 bases. CDR3 length equals 15 residues. The V gene's germline CDR1 is SGHTA and CDR2 FQGTGA. Trimming removed 3 bases from V and 5 bases from J; junction bases left unmatched: 6. CDR3 DNA: TGTGCCAGCAGCTTTTCCGGGACAGGCAACAATGAGCAGTTCTTC. This translates into CASSFSGTGNNEQFF.

The chain joins TRBV7-3 to TRBJ2-3; 9 bases fit TRBD2. Germline CDR1 is SGHTA and CDR2 is FQGTGA. The CDR3 is 14 residues long. The trim removed 5 bases at V and 4 bases at J, leaving 4 bases unmatched. CDR3 coding DNA: TGTGCCAGCAGCCTGGGACTAGCTTCAGATACGCAGTATTTT. This translates into CASSLGLASDTQYF.

The chain links TRBV25-1 to TRBJ2-7; TRBD1 aligns across 8 bases. The V gene's germline CDR1 is MGHDK and CDR2 SYGVNS. CDR3 size: 15 residues. Unmatched junction bases numbered 5, after V lost 1 base and J lost 3 bases. The DNA for the CDR3 is TGTGCCAGCAGTGAATCCGGACAGGGCCTCTACGAGCAGTACTTC. It translates to CASSESGQGLYEQYF.

The chain carries TRBV27 and TRBJ2-7; D gene uncertain. CDR1 is MNHEY and CDR2 is SMNVEV in the germline V gene (reference sequence). Trimming removed 6 bases at V and 0 bases at J, with 9 bases between. CDR3 length: 13 residues. This CDR3 reads CASRTSSSYEQYF. Here the CDR3 DNA reads TGTGCCAGCAGGACGTCTAGCTCCTACGAGCAGTACTTC.